This T cell receptor beta chain was captured in a study of blood T cells in healthy people across ages. Trimming removed 5 bases from V and 0 bases from J; junction bases left unmatched: 4. The CDR3 is 14 residues long. CDR1 DFQATT and CDR2 SNEGSKA come from the germline V gene (reference sequence). Using a J-beta primer mix together with a sample-barcoded 5' primer, a second PCR was run for about 6 to 12 cycles. Every individual sample yielded 2.5 million or more paired-end reads (each containing CDR3). TCRdb called the 5' RACE reads again in MiXCR, with one record for every CDR3 protein. The sample carries approximately 850,000 distinct CDR3 sequences, roughly 64% recorded once. The individuals who served as donors were healthy Caucasians living in Russia, aged about 6 to 100. Each sample yielded at least 6.5 million isolated PBMCs. Points from the study as a whole: Possibly confounding the expanded clonotype changes was the fact that donor CMV status was unknown.

This clonotype has at least ten counts. The target antigen is unknown. The chain joins TRBV20-1 to TRBJ2-7; 10 bases are shared with TRBD2. The sample comprised blood. The TCR sequence derives from a man aged 25 to 40 in good health. CDR3 in amino acids: CSAPLAGGSYEQYF. CDR3 nucleotide sequence: TGCAGTGCTCCTTTAGCGGGAGGCTCCTACGAGCAGTACTTC.